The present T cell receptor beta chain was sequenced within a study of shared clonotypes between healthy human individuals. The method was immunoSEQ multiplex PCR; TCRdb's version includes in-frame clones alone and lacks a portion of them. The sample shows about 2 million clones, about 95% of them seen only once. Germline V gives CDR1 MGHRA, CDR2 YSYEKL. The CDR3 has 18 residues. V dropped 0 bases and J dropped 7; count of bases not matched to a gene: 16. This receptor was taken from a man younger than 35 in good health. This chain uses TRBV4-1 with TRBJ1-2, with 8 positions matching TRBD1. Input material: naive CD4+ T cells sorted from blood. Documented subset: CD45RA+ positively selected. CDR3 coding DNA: TGCGCCAGCAGCCAAGAACTCCGGGGGCCAGGGGGCCCGAGTGGCTACACCTTC. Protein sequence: CASSQELRGPGGPSGYTF.